Each of the 18 T cell receptor beta chains below was sequenced from the same sample in a study of T cell responses to AZD1222 COVID-19 vaccine. Profiled with immunoSEQ multiplex PCR; TCRdb holds only in-frame clones, not every one. The data show 150,000 to 200,000 clones, with just over 90% seen just once and around 4% held by the top ten. This sample comprised peripheral blood, obtained on day 0 of AZD1222 vaccination. The receptors were sampled from an adult in good health.

The chain carries TRBV29-1 and TRBJ2-1; D perhaps matches TRBD2 (6 bases). The CDR3 contains 15 residues. Per the germline V gene, CDR1 is SQVTM and CDR2 is ANQGSEA. Deletions cut 4 bases from V and 1 base from J, with 14 bases between. In nucleotides, the CDR3 is TGCAGCGTTGGATCCGGGGGAACTTCCTACAATGAGCAGTTCTTC. It encodes CSVGSGGTSYNEQFF.

The rearrangement joins TRBV18 to TRBJ1-1; TRBD1 matches 8 bases. The CDR3 has 15 amino acids. The germline V gene encodes CDR1 KGHSH and CDR2 LQKENI. Germline trimming cut 2 bases from V and 0 bases from J; bases unmatched to any gene: 2. CDR3 coding DNA: TGTGCCAGCTCACCAGGACAGGGTATGAACACTGAAGCTTTCTTT. It specifies CASSPGQGMNTEAFF. Full variable domain (remainder filled in from reference TRBV18 and TRBJ1-1): NAGVMQNPRHLVRRRGQEARLRCSPMKGHSHVYWYRQLPEEGLKFMVYLQKENIIDESGMPKERFSAEFPKEGPSILRIQQVVRGDSAAYFCASSPGQGMNTEAFFGQGTRLTVV.

V usage is TRBV4-1 and J usage is TRBJ2-7; D is unresolved. V was shortened by 0 bases and J by 7 bases, with 7 bases between the two germline ends. The CDR3 runs 12 residues. Germline V gene lookup returns CDR1 MGHRA and CDR2 YSYEKL. The CDR3 here is CASSQDGVEQYF. In nucleotides, the CDR3 is TGCGCCAGCAGCCAAGATGGAGTAGAGCAGTACTTC.

This chain uses TRBV12-3 or TRBV12-4 with TRBJ1-1; D gene ambiguous. This CDR3 comprises 11 residues. The V end lost 3 bases, the J end lost 7 bases, and 6 bases lay between the germline ends. CDR3 nucleotide sequence: TGTGCCAGCAGTTTGTTACATGAAGCTTTCTTT. Translation gives CASSLLHEAFF.

The J gene is TRBJ2-3, the V gene TRBV6-1; no clear D gene. Germline values: CDR1 MNHNS, CDR2 SASEGT. This CDR3 is 13 amino acids long. Trimming shortened V by 3 bases and J by 5 bases, and 9 bases separated the two germline ends. For the CDR3, the DNA is TGTGCCAGCAGTGACGGCAGGATAGATACGCAGTATTTT. This gives the protein CASSDGRIDTQYF.

The V gene is TRBV20-1, the J gene TRBJ1-2, with 10 bases lining up with TRBD1. The junction had 4 bases not matched to a gene; V was cut back by 3 bases and J by 6 bases. This CDR3 has 13 residues. Germline V gives CDR1 DFQATT, CDR2 SNEGSKA (reference sequence). The CDR3 spells CSASTGQGNGYTF. The CDR3 DNA reads as TGCAGTGCTAGTACGGGACAGGGGAATGGCTACACCTTC.

This chain joins TRBV18 and TRBJ1-1; no clear D gene. This CDR3 spans 12 amino acids. The germline V gene encodes CDR1 KGHSH and CDR2 LQKENI. The V end was cut by 3 bases, the J end by 5 bases, with 7 bases between. The CDR3 loop is CASSPRRTEAFF. The CDR3 DNA follows: TGTGCCAGCTCACCTAGACGAACTGAAGCTTTCTTT.

This chain joins TRBV3-1 (or the pseudogene TRBV3-2) and TRBJ1-1; maybe TRBD1 (6 bases). The CDR3 runs to 17 residues. The germline V gene has CDR1 LGHDT and CDR2 YNNKEL (reference sequence). V lost 2 bases to trimming and J lost 11 bases, with 27 bases between them. CDR3 region: CASSQRRGPLTVPRAFF. For the CDR3, the DNA is TGTGCCAGCAGCCAACGCAGGGGACCCCTCACCGTACCTCGTGCTTTCTTT.

This clone occurred a few times. The V and J genes are TRBV6-1 and TRBJ1-1; no firm D call. The V end was cut by 1 base, the J end by 4 bases, with 13 bases between. The germline CDR1 and CDR2 sequences are MNHNS and SASEGT. There are 15 residues in the CDR3. Written as DNA, the CDR3 is TGTGCCAGCAGTGAAGATATGGCGGGGAGCACTGAAGCTTTCTTT. Its translation: CASSEDMAGSTEAFF.

The DNA of the CDR3 is TGTGCCAGCAGGCTGTTCGGTCCTACCTACGAGCAGTACTTC. Translation gives CASRLFGPTYEQYF. V gene TRBV27 combines with J gene TRBJ2-7; D is uncertain. Trimming took 6 bases from V and 2 from J, leaving 14 bases between them. CDR1 MNHEY and CDR2 SMNVEV come from the germline V gene (reference sequence). The CDR3 contains 14 residues.

This chain links TRBV5-1 with TRBJ2-3, with D perhaps matching TRBD1 (6 bases). V was pared by 5 bases and J by 6 bases, with 13 bases between. CDR1 is SGHRS and CDR2 is YFSETQ in the germline V gene. This CDR3 comprises 13 residues. In nucleotides, the CDR3 is TGCGCCAGCAGGGGACATGAGGGGGATACGCAGTATTTT. This gives the protein CASRGHEGDTQYF.

This chain links TRBV27 with TRBJ2-7; D unclear. The CDR3 is 14 amino acids. Germline CDR1 is MNHEY and CDR2 is SMNVEV (reference sequence). The V end was cut by 0 bases, the J end by 3 bases, with 9 bases between. The CDR3: CASSLSGLLYEQYF. The CDR3 nucleotides read TGTGCCAGCAGTTTATCCGGTCTACTCTACGAGCAGTACTTC.

The J gene is TRBJ2-1, the V gene TRBV3-1 (or the pseudogene TRBV3-2), with 10 bases matching TRBD1. The CDR3 has 14 amino acids. Germline-derived CDR1 and CDR2 are LGHDT and YNNKEL (reference sequence). V was pared by 4 bases and J by 7 bases, with 4 bases of the junction left unmatched. CDR3 nucleotides: TGTGCCAGCAGCCCGGGACAGGGGATGAATGAGCAGTTCTTC. The encoded protein is CASSPGQGMNEQFF.

V is TRBV24-1 and J is TRBJ2-2; TRBD2 agrees at 9 bases. Trimming at V came to 8 bases and at J to 5 bases, leaving 2 bases not matched to a gene. Germline CDR1 is KGHDR and CDR2 is SFDVKD. This CDR3 comprises 13 residues. CDR3 sequence reads: CATKAGGTGELFF. CDR3 nucleotides: TGTGCCACCAAAGCGGGAGGTACCGGGGAGCTGTTTTTT.

The CDR3: CASSYSYRQEASPLHF. CDR3 nucleotides: TGTGCCAGCAGTTACTCCTATAGACAGGAGGCCTCCCCCCTCCACTTT. The chain has TRBV6-5 and TRBJ1-6; D is perhaps TRBD1 (6 bases). Germline V gives CDR1 MNHEY, CDR2 SVGAGI. The CDR3 is 16 residues long. Trimming took 0 bases from V and 13 from J, leaving 19 bases between them.

The V gene is TRBV7-9, the J gene TRBJ1-5; TRBD1 might be the D (6 bases). The V end lost 5 bases, the J end lost 4 bases, and 18 bases lay between the germline ends. CDR3 length: 16 amino acids. The germline CDR1 and CDR2 sequences are SEHNR and FQNEAQ (reference sequence). The CDR3 DNA reads as TGTGCCAGCAGCCCACTCCTAGGGGGGAGGAATCAGCCCCAGCATTTT. It yields the protein CASSPLLGGRNQPQHF.

The rearrangement uses TRBV29-1 and TRBJ2-7; perhaps TRBD2 as D (6 bases). CDR3 size: 12 residues. Looked up from germline, CDR1 is SQVTM and CDR2 is ANQGSEA. Trimming removed 6 bases at V and 2 bases at J, with 11 bases between. As DNA, the CDR3 is TGCAGCGTCAGGGACTCTCCCTACGAGCAGTACTTC. Amino acid sequence: CSVRDSPYEQYF.

The chain uses TRBV7-9 and TRBJ1-1; no reliable D call. Germline V lookup: CDR1 SEHNR, CDR2 FQNEAQ (reference sequence). The CDR3 runs to 13 residues. V shed 8 bases and J shed 4 bases, with 14 bases lying between them. DNA of the CDR3: TGTGCCAGCGCGGGGTATAGTGGCACTGAAGCTTTCTTT. This gives the protein CASAGYSGTEAFF.